This T cell receptor beta chain is drawn from a study of a mutant IDH1 vaccine in newly diagnosed glioma. Whole-study context: Treated patients were roughly 60% male, about 38% female, mean age about 41 years. Study outcomes and limitations: The occurrence of vaccine-induced immune responses was seen in over 85% of patients. Pseudoprogression appeared unlinked to shifts in leading peripheral T cell clonotypes.

A note on this clone: Its antigen is not identified.

In germline, CDR1 is SGHRS, CDR2 YFSETQ. The CDR3 consists of 17 residues. Trimming left V 0 bases short and J 0 bases short, with 10 bases between. Measured with immunoSEQ multiplex PCR; TCRdb has only the in-frame clones, and not every one. The top ten hold about 5.2% of the sample, which has 50,000 to 55,000 clones, about 77% seen once. The time point denotes: week 5, during vaccination. Every vaccine dose comprised 300 ug of mutant IDH1 20-mer peptide plus topical imiquimod. The sequences come from PBMCs, collected from a glioma patient whose treatment included an IDH1 peptide vaccine. The source of this sequence is a man aged 45 to 65 with glioma. V is TRBV5-1 and J is TRBJ2-6; D not certain. The CDR3 region is CASSLGSGDSGANVLTF. CDR3 sequence (DNA): TGCGCCAGCAGCTTGGGTTCCGGAGACTCTGGGGCCAACGTCCTGACTTTC.